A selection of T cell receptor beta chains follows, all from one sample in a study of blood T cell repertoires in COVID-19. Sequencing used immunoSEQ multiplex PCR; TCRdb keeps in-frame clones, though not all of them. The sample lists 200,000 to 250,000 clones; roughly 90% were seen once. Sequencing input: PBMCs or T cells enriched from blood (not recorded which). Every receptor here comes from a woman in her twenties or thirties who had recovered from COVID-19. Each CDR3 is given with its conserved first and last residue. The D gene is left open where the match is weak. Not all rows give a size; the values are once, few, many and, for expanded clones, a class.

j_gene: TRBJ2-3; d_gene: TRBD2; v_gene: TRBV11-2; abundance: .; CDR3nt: TGTGCCAGCAGCCTGGTAGCGGGGGGAGACACAGATACGCAGTATTTT; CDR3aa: CASSLVAGGDTDTQYF
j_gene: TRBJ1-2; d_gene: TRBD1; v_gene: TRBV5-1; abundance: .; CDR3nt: TGCGCCAGCAGCCCCCCCCTGGACAGGGATGGCTACACCTTC; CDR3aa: CASSPPLDRDGYTF
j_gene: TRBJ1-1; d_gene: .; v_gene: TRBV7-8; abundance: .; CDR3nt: TGTGCCAGCAGCGTACAGACCATGAACACTGAAGCTTTCTTT; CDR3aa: CASSVQTMNTEAFF
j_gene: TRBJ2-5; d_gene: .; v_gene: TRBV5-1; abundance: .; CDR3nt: TGCGCCAGCAGGACGGGGTTACAAGAGACCCAGTACTTC; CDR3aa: CASRTGLQETQYF
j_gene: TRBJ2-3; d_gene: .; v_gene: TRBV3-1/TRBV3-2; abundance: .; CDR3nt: TGTGCCAGCAGCCGCGGGGTGAGCACAGATACGCAGTATTTT; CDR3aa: CASSRGVSTDTQYF
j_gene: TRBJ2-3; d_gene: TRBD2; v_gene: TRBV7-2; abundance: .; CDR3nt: TGTGCCAGCAGCTTAGGGACTCGCGGGGGGGGGCAGTATTTT; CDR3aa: CASSLGTRGGGQYF
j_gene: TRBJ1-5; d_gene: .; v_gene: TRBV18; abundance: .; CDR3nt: TGTGCCAGCTCACCGGCGACAGATTCATGGAAGCCATCCGTCAATCAGCCCCAGCATTTT; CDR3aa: CASSPATDSWKPSVNQPQHF
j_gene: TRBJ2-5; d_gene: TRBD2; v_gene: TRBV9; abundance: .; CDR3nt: TGTGCCAGCAGCGTGGGTAGCGGGGGGGCAGGAGAGACCCAGTACTTC; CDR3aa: CASSVGSGGAGETQYF
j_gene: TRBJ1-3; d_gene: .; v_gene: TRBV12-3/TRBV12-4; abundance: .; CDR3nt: TGTGCCAGCAGTCCGACAGGAAACACCATATATTTT; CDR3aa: CASSPTGNTIYF
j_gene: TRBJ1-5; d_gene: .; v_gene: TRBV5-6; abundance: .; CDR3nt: TGTGCCAGCAGCTTGGCGCAGGGTTGGGGCAATCAGCCCCAGCATTTT; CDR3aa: CASSLAQGWGNQPQHF
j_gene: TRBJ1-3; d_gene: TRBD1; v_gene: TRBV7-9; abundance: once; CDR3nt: TGTGCCAGCACCGAAACAGGGACAGAGCTATTCTCTGGAAACACCATATATTTT; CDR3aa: CASTETGTELFSGNTIYF
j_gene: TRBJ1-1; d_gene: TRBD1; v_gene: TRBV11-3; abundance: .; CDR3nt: TGTGCCAGCAGCCCTACAGGGGGCGTAAAGGACACTGAAGCTTTCTTT; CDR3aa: CASSPTGGVKDTEAFF
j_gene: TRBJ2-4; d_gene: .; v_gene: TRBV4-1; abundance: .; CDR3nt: TGCGCCAGCAGCCAAGAGGGGAGAGCCTGGCCCAAAAACATTCAGTACTTC; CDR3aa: CASSQEGRAWPKNIQYF
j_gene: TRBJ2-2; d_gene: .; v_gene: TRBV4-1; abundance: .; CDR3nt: TGCGCCAGCAGCCAAGCGGGGGCCGGGGAGCTGTTTTTT; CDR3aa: CASSQAGAGELFF